This T cell receptor (beta chain) was identified during a study of post-analysis software for immune sequencing data. cDNA libraries of TCR beta carried unique molecular identifiers. TCRdb re-called the PCR reads with MiXCR, one entry per CDR3 protein. The repertoire holds some 800,000 distinct CDR3 sequences, more than 45% seen once, with over 4.5% in the top ten. This clonotype has only one observation. The sample was blood. This receptor was identified in a girl aged 5 to 17 with multiple sclerosis.

For the CDR3, the DNA is TGTGCCAGCAGTTTAGCGCAAGATCAGCCCCAGCATTTT. It translates to CASSLAQDQPQHF. The J gene is TRBJ1-5, the V gene TRBV12-3 or TRBV12-4; D is ambiguous. The CDR3 is 13 residues long. V lost 0 bases to trimming and J lost 5 bases, with 5 bases between them.